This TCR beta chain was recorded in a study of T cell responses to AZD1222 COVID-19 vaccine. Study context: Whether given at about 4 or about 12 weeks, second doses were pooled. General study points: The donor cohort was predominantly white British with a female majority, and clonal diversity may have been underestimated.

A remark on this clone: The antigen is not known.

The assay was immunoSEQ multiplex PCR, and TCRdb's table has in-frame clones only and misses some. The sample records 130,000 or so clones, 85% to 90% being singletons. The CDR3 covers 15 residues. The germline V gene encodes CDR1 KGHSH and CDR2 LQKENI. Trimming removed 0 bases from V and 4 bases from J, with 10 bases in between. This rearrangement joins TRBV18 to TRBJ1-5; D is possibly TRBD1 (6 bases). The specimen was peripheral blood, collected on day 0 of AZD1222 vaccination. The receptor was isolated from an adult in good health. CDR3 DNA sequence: TGTGCCAGCTCACCACCGGGACAAGCGAATCAGCCCCAGCATTTT. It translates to CASSPPGQANQPQHF. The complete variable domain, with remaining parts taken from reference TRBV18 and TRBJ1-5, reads NAGVMQNPRHLVRRRGQEARLRCSPMKGHSHVYWYRQLPEEGLKFMVYLQKENIIDESGMPKERFSAEFPKEGPSILRIQQVVRGDSAAYFCASSPPGQANQPQHFGDGTRLSIL.